This T cell receptor (beta chain) originates from a study of blood T cell repertoires in COVID-19. Study-wide background: The samples span acute and convalescent COVID-19 from the United States, Italy and Spain.

Recruitment covered some 25 US areas and drew participants whose ages spanned roughly 18 to 100 years. From germline, CDR1 is SEHNR and CDR2 FQNEAQ (reference sequence). The V and J ends lost 1 base and 6 bases respectively, with 10 bases between them. The CDR3 contains 13 residues. Original methodology: For nucleated cells, counts were estimated from reference gene primer amplification. Some clones are missing from TCRdb's copy, which holds only in-frame ones; the method was immunoSEQ multiplex PCR. The D gene and trimming were derived from the DNA, and the V and J assignments and clone size from that table. The sample gives approximately 160,000 clones, roughly 87% of which show up once; over 7% is in the top ten.

Sequenced: PBMCs or T cells enriched from blood (not recorded which). The chain employs TRBV7-9 and TRBJ2-7; D is unclear. The receptor was isolated from a woman aged 50 to 60 who had recovered from COVID-19. The CDR3 here is CASSLGGLSEQYF. The CDR3 nucleotides are TGTGCCAGCAGCTTAGGAGGTCTATCCGAGCAGTACTTC. The entire variable domain, with the rest obtained from reference TRBV7-9 and TRBJ2-7, is as follows: DTGVSQNPRHKITKRGQNVTFRCDPISEHNRLYWYRQTLGQGPEFLTYFQNEAQLEKSRLLSDRFSAERPKGSFSTLEIQRTEQGDSAMYLCASSLGGLSEQYFGPGTRLTVT.